The sample holds a few counts of the clone carrying this T cell receptor beta chain. Its matching antigen is unknown. These data belong to a study of response to subunit inactivated influenza vaccine. General study points: It was the authors' suggestion that each seasonal influenza vaccination recruits few new T cells.

Each CDR3 protein gets one entry after TCRdb re-called the RT-PCR reads with MiXCR. The repertoire holds about 500,000 distinct CDR3 sequences, 15% to 20% seen once, with approximately 3% in the top ten. CDR1 and CDR2 (germline): SGHRS, YFSETQ. This CDR3 is built from 17 residues. J was trimmed by 8 bases and V by 0 bases; bases with no gene match: 10. The clonotype was recovered from a man aged 50-75 years who received an inactivated influenza vaccine. This material consisted of CD4+ T cells sorted from PBMCs, taken around 2 years after vaccination. This chain joins TRBV5-1 and TRBJ2-4, with TRBD2 matching over 11 bases. The CDR3 DNA sequence: TGCGCCAGCAGCTTGGTGGGTAGCGGGGGGGCCTTGGACATTCAGTACTTC. Encoded protein: CASSLVGSGGALDIQYF.